Each of the 21 T cell receptor beta chains below was sequenced from the same sample in a study of T-cell memory formation after mild COVID-19. TCRdb reanalysed the 5' RACE reads using MiXCR and keeps one entry per CDR3 protein. The sample gives 360,000 or so distinct CDR3 sequences, 25% to 30% of which show up once; around an eighth is in the top ten. The sequenced sample consisted of PBMCs or a T cell subset sorted from them (not recorded which). These receptors were obtained from an adult woman who had mild COVID-19 (a few samples of this study predate the infection). Cell type and time point are not known.

This chain joins TRBV20-1 and TRBJ2-1, with D uncertain. This CDR3 has 12 residues. V lost 2 bases to trimming and J lost 1 base, with 3 bases between them. Germline V gives CDR1 DFQATT, CDR2 SNEGSKA (reference sequence). CDR3 nucleotides: TGCAGTGCTAGACCGTCCTACAATGAGCAGTTCTTC. As protein: CSARPSYNEQFF.

This clonotype is a singleton in its sample. The chain employs TRBV14 and TRBJ2-3; D is unclear. The CDR3 spans 14 residues. Trimming removed 4 bases from V and 2 bases from J, with 10 bases in between. The germline V gene encodes CDR1 SGHDN and CDR2 FVKESK. The DNA of the CDR3 is TGTGCCAGCAGCCTTACGCGGTTCACAGATACGCAGTATTTT. Its protein is CASSLTRFTDTQYF.

The chain is built from TRBV10-3 and TRBJ1-1; D gene uncertain. V was shortened by 7 bases and J by 6 bases, with 15 bases between the two germline ends. The V gene's germline CDR1 is ENHRY and CDR2 SYGVKD. There are 13 residues in the CDR3. The CDR3 coding sequence is TGTGCCATCACTGACGTTGAGGGCCCTGAAGCTTTCTTT. It specifies CAITDVEGPEAFF.

This clonotype has a handful of counts. This chain joins TRBV12-3 or TRBV12-4 and TRBJ2-7; no firm D call. The CDR3 has 13 amino acids. Trimming took 4 bases from V and 3 from J, leaving 10 bases between them. Here the CDR3 reads CASSSGRFYEQYF. The DNA for the CDR3 is TGTGCCAGCAGTTCCGGACGGTTCTACGAGCAGTACTTC.

The genes are TRBV7-3 and TRBJ1-1; 8 bases map to TRBD1. This CDR3 comprises 14 residues. V was clipped by 5 bases and J by 4 bases; unmatched bases: 6. Looked up from germline, CDR1 is SGHTA and CDR2 is FQGTGA. The CDR3 region has the DNA TGTGCCAGCAGCACAGGGGGTTTCGGCACTGAAGCTTTCTTT. It specifies CASSTGGFGTEAFF.

This clonotype was detected only once. The CDR3 nucleotides are TGTGCCAGCAGCTTAGCCGCTCAAGCTTTCTTT. Translating gives CASSLAAQAFF. The rearrangement uses TRBV7-9 and TRBJ1-1; D not resolved. There are 11 residues in the CDR3. The V gene's germline CDR1 is SEHNR and CDR2 FQNEAQ (reference sequence). The ends were cut back, 0 bases at V and 9 bases at J, with 5 bases in the middle.

This clonotype appeared a single time. The rearrangement uses TRBV14 and TRBJ2-7; D gene uncertain. The V and J ends lost 3 bases and 6 bases respectively, with 6 bases between them. Germline assignment: CDR1 SGHDN and CDR2 FVKESK. This CDR3 region has 11 residues. The CDR3 DNA sequence: TGTGCCAGCAGCCATTTCGGCGAGCAGTACTTC. It yields the protein CASSHFGEQYF.

The chain joins TRBV6-5 to TRBJ1-1; 7 nucleotides agree with TRBD1. With 4 bases clipped from V and 1 base from J, the junction kept 12 bases outside the gene matches. Germline values: CDR1 MNHEY, CDR2 SVGAGI. The CDR3 is 17 amino acids. The CDR3 region has the DNA TGTGCCAGCAGTTGGACAGGTTTCAGGGGGGAGAACACTGAAGCTTTCTTT. Amino acids: CASSWTGFRGENTEAFF.

This clonotype has a handful of counts. The chain has TRBV7-8 and TRBJ2-5; 11 bases are shared with TRBD2. This CDR3 comprises 17 residues. With V trimmed by 7 bases and J by 4 bases, 14 bases remained unmatched. CDR1 and CDR2 (germline): SGHVS, FQNEAQ. The CDR3 DNA reads as TGTGCCAGCATCCAACCGGCCACTAGCGGGAGCTTAGAGACCCAGTACTTC. Amino acids: CASIQPATSGSLETQYF.

This clonotype was seen only once. This chain links TRBV5-3 with TRBJ1-1; D call uncertain. TRBV5-3 is identified as an open reading frame with a role that is uncertain. CDR3 length equals 16 residues. V gave up 4 bases and J gave up 0 bases, with 16 bases separating them. CDR3 amino acids: CARSPDVRTMNTEAFF. The CDR3 DNA reads TGTGCCAGAAGCCCAGACGTGAGGACTATGAACACTGAAGCTTTCTTT.

The rearrangement joins TRBV12-3 or TRBV12-4 to TRBJ1-2, with D hard to call. CDR3 length equals 14 residues. The V end was cut by 0 bases, the J end by 6 bases, with 11 bases between. The chain's CDR3 is CASSLAPRSDGYTF. The CDR3 DNA reads as TGTGCCAGCAGTTTAGCTCCACGGAGCGATGGCTACACCTTC.

The V gene is TRBV12-3 or TRBV12-4, the J gene TRBJ2-4; 14 bases agree with TRBD2. The CDR3 loop spans 17 amino acids. V was pared by 8 bases and J by 3 bases, with 9 bases of the junction left unmatched. The CDR3 region is CASLSGLAGVGKNIQYF. The CDR3 coding sequence is TGTGCCAGCCTCTCGGGACTAGCGGGAGTGGGCAAAAACATTCAGTACTTC.

This chain connects TRBV7-6 to TRBJ2-7; 9 bases match TRBD2. Germline-derived CDR1 and CDR2 are SGHVS and FNYEAQ. The CDR3 extends over 17 amino acids. Trimming took 5 bases from V and 6 from J; bases not matched to a gene: 17. The CDR3 nucleotides are TGTGCCAGCAGCCCTTATGTAGTGGCGGGGGGGCGCGGCGAGCAGTACTTC. As protein: CASSPYVVAGGRGEQYF.

Many counts were recorded for this clonotype. The chain carries TRBV5-6 and TRBJ2-2, with unresolved D. Trimming left V 4 bases short and J 8 bases short, with 12 bases between. CDR3 length: 13 residues. Germline CDR1 reads SGHDT; CDR2 reads YYEEEE. CDR3 protein: CASSPPALGELFF. DNA for the CDR3: TGTGCCAGCAGCCCCCCGGCCCTTGGGGAGCTGTTTTTT.

This clonotype was picked up a small number of times. This chain links TRBV3-1 with TRBJ2-3, with D tentatively TRBD1 or TRBD2 (5 bases each). Trimming shortened V by 3 bases and J by 6 bases, and 7 bases separated the two germline ends. CDR1 and CDR2 (germline): LGHDT, YNNKEL (reference sequence). The length of the CDR3 is 12 residues. The CDR3 is CASSHWGDTQYF. The CDR3, as DNA: TGTGCCAGCAGCCACTGGGGGGATACGCAGTATTTT.

In this sample, this clonotype turned up a few times. The CDR3 loop reads CASSSRLAGGNEQFF. In DNA, the CDR3 is TGTGCCAGCAGTTCCCGACTAGCGGGAGGCAATGAGCAGTTCTTC. This chain uses TRBV6-2 or TRBV6-3 with TRBJ2-1; 13 bases fit TRBD2. Germline V CDR1 and CDR2: MNHEY, SVGEGT. The CDR3 spans 15 residues. V was pared by 4 bases and J by 6 bases, with 3 bases of the junction left unmatched.

This clonotype was observed a handful of times. The rearrangement links TRBV24-1 to TRBJ2-3; the match to TRBD2 covers 9 bases. The germline CDR1 and CDR2 sequences are KGHDR and SFDVKD. Trimming removed 2 bases from V and 6 bases from J; junction bases left unmatched: 5. The CDR3 is 15 amino acids. The CDR3 DNA reads TGTGCCACCAGTGATTGGACTAGCGAGGGCGATACGCAGTATTTT. Its protein is CATSDWTSEGDTQYF.

The rearrangement uses TRBV21-1 and TRBJ2-7; the D segment call TRBD1 is taken from the table without a DNA check. TRBV21-1 is an annotated pseudogene. CDR3 size: 17 residues. The CDR3 loop reads CASSKEEQTPSSYEQYF. In nucleotides, the CDR3 is TGTGCCAGCAGCAAAGAGGAACAGACCCCTAGCTCCTACGAGCAGTACTTC.

This clonotype was found a few times. This chain uses TRBV7-6 with TRBJ2-1; perhaps TRBD2 as D (5 bases). The length of the CDR3 is 17 residues. V was shortened by 3 bases and J by 2 bases, with 17 bases between the two germline ends. Per germline, CDR1 SGHVS and CDR2 FNYEAQ. CDR3 loop: CASSFRSLRVTYNEQFF. CDR3 bases: TGTGCCAGCAGCTTCAGATCCCTGCGGGTAACCTACAATGAGCAGTTCTTC.

The chain recombines TRBV7-6 with TRBJ2-7; 8 bases are shared with TRBD1. The V gene's germline CDR1 is SGHVS and CDR2 FNYEAQ. The CDR3 has 16 residues. Trimming cost V 5 bases and J 5 bases; bases outside gene matches: 14. The CDR3 sequence is CASSQSLGQATDEQYF. CDR3 sequence (DNA): TGTGCCAGCAGCCAGAGCCTGGGACAGGCAACGGACGAGCAGTACTTC.

This clonotype was counted between two and nine times. The CDR3 loop is CAWTSLDTQYF. CDR3 nucleotides: TGTGCCTGGACCAGCCTAGATACGCAGTATTTT. This chain uses TRBV30 with TRBJ2-3; unclear D gene. CDR3 length: 11 residues. Germline loops: CDR1 GTSNPN, CDR2 SVGIG (reference sequence). V was clipped by 4 bases and J by 5 bases, with 7 bases between them. Full variable domain (missing parts from reference TRBV30 and TRBJ2-3): SQTIHQWPATLVQPVGSPLSLECTVEGTSNPNLYWYRQAAGRGLQLLFYSVGIGQISSEVPQNLSASRPQDRQFILSSKKLLLSDSGFYLCAWTSLDTQYFGPGTRLTVL.